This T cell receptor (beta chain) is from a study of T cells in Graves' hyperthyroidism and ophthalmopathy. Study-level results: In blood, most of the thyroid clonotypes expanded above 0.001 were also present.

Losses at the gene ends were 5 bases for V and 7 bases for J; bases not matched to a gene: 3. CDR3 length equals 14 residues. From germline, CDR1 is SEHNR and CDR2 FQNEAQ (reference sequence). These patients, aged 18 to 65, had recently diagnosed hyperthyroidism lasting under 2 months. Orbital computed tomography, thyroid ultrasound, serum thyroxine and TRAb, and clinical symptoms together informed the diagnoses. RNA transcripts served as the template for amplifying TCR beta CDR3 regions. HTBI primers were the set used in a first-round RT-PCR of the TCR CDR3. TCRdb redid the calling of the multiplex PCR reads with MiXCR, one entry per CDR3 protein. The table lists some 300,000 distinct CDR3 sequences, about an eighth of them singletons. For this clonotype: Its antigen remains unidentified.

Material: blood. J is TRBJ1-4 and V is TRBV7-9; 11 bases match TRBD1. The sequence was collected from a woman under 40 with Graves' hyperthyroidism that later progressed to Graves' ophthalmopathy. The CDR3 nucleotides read TGTGCCAGCAGCAGGGGGACAGGGGGTGAAAAACTGTTTTTT. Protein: CASSRGTGGEKLFF.